This T cell receptor (beta chain) appears in the sequencing data of a study of OX40 agonist ivuxolimab in advanced cancers. Study-wide background: A mean age of roughly 62 years, range roughly 20 to 79, was recorded, and 82.7% were male. General study points: Circulating CD4+ and CD8+ T cells showed clonal expansion by week 6 at 0.1 to 3.0 mg/kg.

The table came from immunoSEQ multiplex PCR; TCRdb's copy has only in-frame clones and leaves some out. The sample lists 91,000 or so clones; roughly 94% were seen once. Trimming took 0 bases from V and 0 from J, leaving 9 bases between them. Germline CDR1 reads LGHNA; CDR2 reads YSLEER. The CDR3 extends over 16 amino acids. This clone has a single count. Antigen specificity is unknown. Here the sequenced sample was CD4+ or CD8+ T cells sorted from blood, taken in a trial of the OX40 agonist ivuxolimab. The chain is built from TRBV4-3 and TRBJ2-1, with D unresolved. The clonotype originates from an adult with an advanced solid tumor such as melanoma, head and neck, liver or kidney cancer. The CDR3 loop is CASSQDWLSSYNEQFF. CDR3 sequence (DNA): TGCGCCAGCAGCCAAGATTGGCTAAGCTCCTACAATGAGCAGTTCTTC.